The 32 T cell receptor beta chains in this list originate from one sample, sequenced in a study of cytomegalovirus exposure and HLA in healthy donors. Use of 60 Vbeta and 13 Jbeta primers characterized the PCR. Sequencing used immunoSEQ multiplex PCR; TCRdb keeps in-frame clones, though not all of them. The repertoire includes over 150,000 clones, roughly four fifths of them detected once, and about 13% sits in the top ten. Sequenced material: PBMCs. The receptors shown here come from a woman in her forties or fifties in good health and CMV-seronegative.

The CDR3 DNA reads as TGTGCCAGTAGTGCGGACAGGGGGAGCTCCTATAATTCACCCCTCCACTTT. It is translated as CASSADRGSSYNSPLHF. V usage is TRBV19 and J usage is TRBJ1-6; 10 bases line up with TRBD1. The CDR3 totals 17 residues. V dropped 5 bases and J dropped 0; count of bases not matched to a gene: 4. Germline CDR1 and CDR2: LNHDA and SQIVND (reference sequence).

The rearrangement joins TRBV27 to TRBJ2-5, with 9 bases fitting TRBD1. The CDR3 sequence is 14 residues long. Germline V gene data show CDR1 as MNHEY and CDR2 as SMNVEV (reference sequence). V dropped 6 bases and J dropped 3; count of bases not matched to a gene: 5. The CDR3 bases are TGTGCCAGCAGCCACGACAGGGGGGAAGAGACCCAGTACTTC. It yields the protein CASSHDRGEETQYF.

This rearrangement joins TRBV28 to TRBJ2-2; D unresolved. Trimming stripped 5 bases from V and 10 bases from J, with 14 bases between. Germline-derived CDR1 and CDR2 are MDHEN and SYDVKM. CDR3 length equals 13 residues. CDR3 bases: TGTGCCAGCAGTCCCCTTGACACAATGGAGCTGTTTTTT. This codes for CASSPLDTMELFF.

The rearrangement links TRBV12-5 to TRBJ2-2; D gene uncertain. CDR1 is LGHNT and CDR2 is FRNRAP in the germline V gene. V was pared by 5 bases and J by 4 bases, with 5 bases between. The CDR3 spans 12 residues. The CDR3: CASGLPTGELFF. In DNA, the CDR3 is TGTGCTAGTGGTCTCCCCACCGGGGAGCTGTTTTTT. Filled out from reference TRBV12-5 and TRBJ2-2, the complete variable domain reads DARVTQTPRHKVTEMGQEVTMRCQPILGHNTVFWYRQTMMQGLELLAYFRNRAPLDDSGMPKDRFSAEMPDATLATLKIQPSEPRDSAVYFCASGLPTGELFFGEGSRLTVL.

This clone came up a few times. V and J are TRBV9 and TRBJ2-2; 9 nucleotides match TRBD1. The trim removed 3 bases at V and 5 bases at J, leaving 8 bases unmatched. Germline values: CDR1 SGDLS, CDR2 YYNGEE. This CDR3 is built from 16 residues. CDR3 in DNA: TGTGCCAGCAGCGCACCGGGACAGGGTATAACCGGGGAGCTGTTTTTT. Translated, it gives CASSAPGQGITGELFF.

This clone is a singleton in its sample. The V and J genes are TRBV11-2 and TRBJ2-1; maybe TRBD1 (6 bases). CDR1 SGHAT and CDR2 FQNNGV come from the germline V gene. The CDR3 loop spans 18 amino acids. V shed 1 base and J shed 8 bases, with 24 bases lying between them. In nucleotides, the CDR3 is TGTGCCAGCAGCTTAGTCCCCGCCGGAGTCCCCGCAGGGGATGAGCAGTTCTTC. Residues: CASSLVPAGVPAGDEQFF.

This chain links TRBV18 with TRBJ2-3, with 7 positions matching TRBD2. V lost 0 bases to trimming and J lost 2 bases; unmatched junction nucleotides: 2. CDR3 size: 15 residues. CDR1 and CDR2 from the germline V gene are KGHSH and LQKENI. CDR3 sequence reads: CASSPPGLHTDTQYF. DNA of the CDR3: TGTGCCAGCTCACCACCGGGACTACACACAGATACGCAGTATTTT.

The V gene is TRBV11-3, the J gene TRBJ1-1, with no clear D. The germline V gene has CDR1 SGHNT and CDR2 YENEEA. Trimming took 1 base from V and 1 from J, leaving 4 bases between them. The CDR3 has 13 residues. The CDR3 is CASSLAGNTEAFF. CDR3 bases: TGTGCCAGCAGCTTAGCAGGGAACACTGAAGCTTTCTTT.

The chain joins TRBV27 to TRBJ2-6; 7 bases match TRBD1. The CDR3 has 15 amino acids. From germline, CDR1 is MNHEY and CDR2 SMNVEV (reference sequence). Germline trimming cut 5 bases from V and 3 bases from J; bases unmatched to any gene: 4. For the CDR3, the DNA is TGTGCCAGCAGTCCAACAGGGGTTGGGGCCAACGTCCTGACTTTC. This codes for CASSPTGVGANVLTF.

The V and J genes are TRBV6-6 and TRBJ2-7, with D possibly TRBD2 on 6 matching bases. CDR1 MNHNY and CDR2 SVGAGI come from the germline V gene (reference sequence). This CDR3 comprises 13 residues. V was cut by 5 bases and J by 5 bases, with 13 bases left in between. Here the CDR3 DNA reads TGTGCCAGCAGTACGGCCGGGGGTGACGAGCAGTACTTC. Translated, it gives CASSTAGGDEQYF.

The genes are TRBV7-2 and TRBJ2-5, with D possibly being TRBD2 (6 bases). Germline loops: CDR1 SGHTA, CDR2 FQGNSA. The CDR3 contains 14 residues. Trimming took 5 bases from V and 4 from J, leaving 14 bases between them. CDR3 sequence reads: CASSPGRRGETQYF. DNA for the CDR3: TGTGCCAGCAGCCCTGGACGGAGGGGAGAGACCCAGTACTTC.

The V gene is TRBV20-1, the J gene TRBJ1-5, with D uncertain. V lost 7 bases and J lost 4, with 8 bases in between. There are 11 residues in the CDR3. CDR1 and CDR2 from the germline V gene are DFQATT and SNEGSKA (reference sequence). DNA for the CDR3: TGCAGTGTGTCGGGGAATCAGCCCCAGCATTTT. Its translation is CSVSGNQPQHF.

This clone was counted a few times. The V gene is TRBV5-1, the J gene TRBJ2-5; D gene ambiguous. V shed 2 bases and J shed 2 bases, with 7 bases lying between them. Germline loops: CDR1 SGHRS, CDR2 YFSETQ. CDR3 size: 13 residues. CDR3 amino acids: CASSFPGQETQYF. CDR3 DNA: TGCGCCAGCAGCTTCCCCGGTCAAGAGACCCAGTACTTC. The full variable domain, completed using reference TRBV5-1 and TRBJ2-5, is KAGVTQTPRYLIKTRGQQVTLSCSPISGHRSVSWYQQTPGQGLQFLFEYFSETQRNKGNFPGRFSGRQFSNSRSEMNVSTLELGDSALYLCASSFPGQETQYFGPGTRLLVL.

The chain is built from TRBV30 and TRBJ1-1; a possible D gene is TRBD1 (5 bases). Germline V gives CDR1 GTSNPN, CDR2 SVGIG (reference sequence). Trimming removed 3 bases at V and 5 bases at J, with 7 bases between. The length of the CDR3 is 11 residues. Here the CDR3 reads CAWRQETEAFF. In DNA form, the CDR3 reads TGTGCCTGGAGACAGGAGACTGAAGCTTTCTTT. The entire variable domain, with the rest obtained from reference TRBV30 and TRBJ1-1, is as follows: SQTIHQWPATLVQPVGSPLSLECTVEGTSNPNLYWYRQAAGRGLQLLFYSVGIGQISSEVPQNLSASRPQDRQFILSSKKLLLSDSGFYLCAWRQETEAFFGQGTRLTVV.

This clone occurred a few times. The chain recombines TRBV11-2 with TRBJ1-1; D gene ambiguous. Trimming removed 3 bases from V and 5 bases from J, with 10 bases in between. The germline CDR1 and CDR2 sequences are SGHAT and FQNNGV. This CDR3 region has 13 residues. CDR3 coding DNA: TGTGCCAGCAGCTTGCTGGCGGGGACTGAAGCTTTCTTT. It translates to CASSLLAGTEAFF.

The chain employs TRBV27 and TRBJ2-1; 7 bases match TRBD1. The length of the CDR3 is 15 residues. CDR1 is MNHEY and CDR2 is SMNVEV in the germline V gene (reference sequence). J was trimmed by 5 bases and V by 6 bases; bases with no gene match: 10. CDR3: CASRSRTGGNNEQFF. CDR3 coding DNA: TGTGCCAGCAGGTCGCGGACAGGAGGAAACAATGAGCAGTTCTTC.

CDR3 in amino acids: CASSLGLAGTGELFF. The CDR3 nucleotides read TGTGCCAGCAGCCTTGGACTAGCGGGGACCGGGGAGCTGTTTTTT. The chain carries TRBV7-2 and TRBJ2-2; 12 nucleotides align to TRBD2. CDR3 size: 15 residues. V lost 5 bases to trimming and J lost 5 bases; unmatched junction nucleotides: 3. Germline CDR1 SGHTA, CDR2 FQGNSA.

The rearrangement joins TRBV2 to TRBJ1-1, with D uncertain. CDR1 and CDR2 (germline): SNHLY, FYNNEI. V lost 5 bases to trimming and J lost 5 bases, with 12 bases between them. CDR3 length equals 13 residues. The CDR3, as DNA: TGTGCCAGCAGTCCTGCACGGAGTACTGAAGCTTTCTTT. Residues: CASSPARSTEAFF.

The CDR3 loop is CASRLDSAYEQYF. CDR3 DNA sequence: TGCGCCAGCAGACTCGACTCCGCCTACGAGCAGTACTTC. V and J are TRBV5-1 and TRBJ2-7, with D uncertain. This CDR3 is 13 amino acids long. From germline, CDR1 is SGHRS and CDR2 YFSETQ. Trimming cost V 5 bases and J 2 bases, with 11 bases left between them.

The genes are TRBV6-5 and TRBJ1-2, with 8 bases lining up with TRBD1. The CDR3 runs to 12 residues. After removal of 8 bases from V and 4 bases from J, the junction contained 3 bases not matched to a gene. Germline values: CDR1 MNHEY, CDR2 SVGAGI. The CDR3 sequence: CASGDRIYGYTF. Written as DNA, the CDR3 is TGTGCCAGCGGGGACAGGATCTATGGCTACACCTTC.

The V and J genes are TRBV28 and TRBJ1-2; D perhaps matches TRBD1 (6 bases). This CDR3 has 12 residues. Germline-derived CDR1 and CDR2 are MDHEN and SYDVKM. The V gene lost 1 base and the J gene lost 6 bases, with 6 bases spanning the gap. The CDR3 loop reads CASSLSGDGYTF. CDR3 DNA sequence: TGTGCCAGCAGTTTATCAGGGGATGGCTACACCTTC.

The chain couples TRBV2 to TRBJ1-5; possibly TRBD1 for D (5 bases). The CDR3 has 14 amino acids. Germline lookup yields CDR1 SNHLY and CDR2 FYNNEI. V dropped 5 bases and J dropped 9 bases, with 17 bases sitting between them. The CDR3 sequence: CASSPSRGVGPQHF. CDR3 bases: TGTGCCAGCAGTCCGTCGCGGGGGGTTGGGCCCCAGCATTTT. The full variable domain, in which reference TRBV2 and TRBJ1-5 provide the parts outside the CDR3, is EPEVTQTPSHQVTQMGQEVILRCVPISNHLYFYWYRQILGQKVEFLVSFYNNEISEKSEIFDDQFSVERPDGSNFTLKIRSTKLEDSAMYFCASSPSRGVGPQHFGDGTRLSIL.

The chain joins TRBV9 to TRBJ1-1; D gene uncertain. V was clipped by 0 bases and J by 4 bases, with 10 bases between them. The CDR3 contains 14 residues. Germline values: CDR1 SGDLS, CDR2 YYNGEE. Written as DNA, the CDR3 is TGTGCCAGCAGCGTAGCCCCCACGGGCACTGAAGCTTTCTTT. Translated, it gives CASSVAPTGTEAFF.

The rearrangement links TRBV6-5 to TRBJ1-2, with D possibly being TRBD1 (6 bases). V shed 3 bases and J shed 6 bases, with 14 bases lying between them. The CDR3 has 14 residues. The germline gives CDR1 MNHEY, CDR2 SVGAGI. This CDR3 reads CASSYGSGVNGYTF. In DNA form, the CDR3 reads TGTGCCAGCAGTTATGGTTCAGGGGTTAATGGCTACACCTTC.

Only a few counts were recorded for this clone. The CDR3 sequence: CASSRGQGADEQYF. DNA for the CDR3: TGTGCCAGCAGTCGCGGACAGGGGGCCGACGAGCAGTACTTC. V usage is TRBV6-5 and J usage is TRBJ2-7, with 11 bases aligning to TRBD1. From germline, CDR1 is MNHEY and CDR2 SVGAGI. The CDR3 has 14 amino acids. Trimming took 5 bases from V and 5 from J; bases not matched to a gene: 5.

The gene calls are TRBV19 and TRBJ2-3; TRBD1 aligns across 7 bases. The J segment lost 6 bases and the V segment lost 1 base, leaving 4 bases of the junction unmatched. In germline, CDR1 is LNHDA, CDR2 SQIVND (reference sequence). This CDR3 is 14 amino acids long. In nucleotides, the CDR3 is TGTGCCAGTAGTATAGTTACAGGGGCGGATACGCAGTATTTT. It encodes CASSIVTGADTQYF.

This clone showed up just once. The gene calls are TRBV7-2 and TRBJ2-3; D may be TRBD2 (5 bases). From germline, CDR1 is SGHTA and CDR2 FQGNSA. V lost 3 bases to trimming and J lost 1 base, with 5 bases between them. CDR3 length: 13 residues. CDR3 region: CASSFGGTDTQYF. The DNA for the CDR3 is TGTGCCAGCAGCTTCGGGGGCACAGATACGCAGTATTTT.

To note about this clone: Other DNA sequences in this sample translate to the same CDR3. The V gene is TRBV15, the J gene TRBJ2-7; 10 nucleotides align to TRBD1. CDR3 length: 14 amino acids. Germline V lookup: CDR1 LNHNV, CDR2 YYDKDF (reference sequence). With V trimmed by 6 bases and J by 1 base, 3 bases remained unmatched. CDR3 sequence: CATSRDRGSYEQYF. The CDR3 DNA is TGTGCCACCAGTCGGGACAGGGGATCCTACGAGCAGTACTTC.

CDR3 amino acids: CASSSRDRCRAFF. The CDR3 coding sequence is TGTGCCAGCAGCTCCCGGGACAGGTGCCGGGCTTTCTTT. J is TRBJ1-1 and V is TRBV21-1; the listed D gene, TRBD1, was not tested against the DNA. TRBV21-1 counts as a pseudogene. The CDR3 is made up of 13 amino acids.

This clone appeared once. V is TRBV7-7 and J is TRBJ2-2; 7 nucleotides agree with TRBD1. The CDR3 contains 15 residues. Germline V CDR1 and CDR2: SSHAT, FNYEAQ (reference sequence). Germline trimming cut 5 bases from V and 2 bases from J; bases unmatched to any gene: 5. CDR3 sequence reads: CASSPGTANTGELFF. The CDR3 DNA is TGTGCCAGCAGCCCCGGGACAGCCAACACCGGGGAGCTGTTTTTT.

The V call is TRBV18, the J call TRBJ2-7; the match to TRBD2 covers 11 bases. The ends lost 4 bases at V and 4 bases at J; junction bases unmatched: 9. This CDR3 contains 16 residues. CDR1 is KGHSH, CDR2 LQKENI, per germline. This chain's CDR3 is CASSLTGTSGQYEQYF. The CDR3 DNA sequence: TGTGCCAGCTCACTAACCGGGACTAGCGGACAGTACGAGCAGTACTTC. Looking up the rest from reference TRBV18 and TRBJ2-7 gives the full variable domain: NAGVMQNPRHLVRRRGQEARLRCSPMKGHSHVYWYRQLPEEGLKFMVYLQKENIIDESGMPKERFSAEFPKEGPSILRIQQVVRGDSAAYFCASSLTGTSGQYEQYFGPGTRLTVT.

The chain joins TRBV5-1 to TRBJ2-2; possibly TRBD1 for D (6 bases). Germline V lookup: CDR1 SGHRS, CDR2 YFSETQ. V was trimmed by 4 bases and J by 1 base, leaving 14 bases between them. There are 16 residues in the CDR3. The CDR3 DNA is TGCGCCAGCAGCCCTTCGACAGGATGGAACACCGGGGAGCTGTTTTTT. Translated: CASSPSTGWNTGELFF.